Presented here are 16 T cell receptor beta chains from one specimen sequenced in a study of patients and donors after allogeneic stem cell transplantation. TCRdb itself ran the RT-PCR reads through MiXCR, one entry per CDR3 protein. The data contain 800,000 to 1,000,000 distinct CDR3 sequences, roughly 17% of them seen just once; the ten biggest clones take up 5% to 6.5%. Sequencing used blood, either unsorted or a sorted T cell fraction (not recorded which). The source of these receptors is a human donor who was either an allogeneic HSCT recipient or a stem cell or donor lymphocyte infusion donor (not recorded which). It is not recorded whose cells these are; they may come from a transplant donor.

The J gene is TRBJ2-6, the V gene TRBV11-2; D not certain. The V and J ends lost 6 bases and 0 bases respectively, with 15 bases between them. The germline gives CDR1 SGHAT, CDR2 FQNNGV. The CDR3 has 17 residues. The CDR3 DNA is TGTGCCAGCAGATCCATAACCACAGACTCTGGGGCCAACGTCCTGACTTTC. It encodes CASRSITTDSGANVLTF.

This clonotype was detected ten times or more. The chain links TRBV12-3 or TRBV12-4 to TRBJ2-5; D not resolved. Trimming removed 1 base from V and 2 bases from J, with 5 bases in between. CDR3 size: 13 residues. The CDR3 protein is CASSLEVQETQYF. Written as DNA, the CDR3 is TGTGCCAGCAGTTTAGAGGTACAAGAGACCCAGTACTTC.

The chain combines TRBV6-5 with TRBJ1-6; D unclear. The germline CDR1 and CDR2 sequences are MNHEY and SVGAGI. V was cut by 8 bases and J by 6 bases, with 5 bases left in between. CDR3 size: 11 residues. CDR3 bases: TGTGCCAGCGGCCTTAATTCACCCCTCCACTTT. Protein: CASGLNSPLHF.

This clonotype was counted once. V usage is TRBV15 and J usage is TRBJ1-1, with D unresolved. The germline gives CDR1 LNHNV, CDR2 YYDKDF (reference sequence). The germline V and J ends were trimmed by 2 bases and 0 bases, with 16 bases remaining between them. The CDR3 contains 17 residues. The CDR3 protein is CATSRSDKGNLNTEAFF. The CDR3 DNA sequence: TGTGCCACCAGCAGATCAGACAAGGGAAATTTGAACACTGAAGCTTTCTTT.

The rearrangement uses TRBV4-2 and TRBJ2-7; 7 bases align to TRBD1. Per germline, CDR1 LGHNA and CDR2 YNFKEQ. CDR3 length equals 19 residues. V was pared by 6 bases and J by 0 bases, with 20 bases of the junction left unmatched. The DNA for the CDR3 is TGTGCCAGCAGTCGAACCGGGACAGCGACCAAAAAAGCCTCCTACGAGCAGTACTTC. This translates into CASSRTGTATKKASYEQYF.

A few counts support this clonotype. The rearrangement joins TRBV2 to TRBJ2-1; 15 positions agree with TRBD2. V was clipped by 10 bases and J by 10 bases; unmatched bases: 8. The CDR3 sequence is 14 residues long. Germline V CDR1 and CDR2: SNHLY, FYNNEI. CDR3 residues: CATGLAGGRREQFF. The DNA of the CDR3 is TGTGCCACCGGACTAGCGGGGGGGCGGAGAGAGCAGTTCTTC.

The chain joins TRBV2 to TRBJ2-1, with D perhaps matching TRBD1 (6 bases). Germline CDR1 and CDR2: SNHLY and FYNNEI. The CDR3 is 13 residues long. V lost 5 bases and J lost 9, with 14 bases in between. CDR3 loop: CASSLNRAGEQFF. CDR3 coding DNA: TGTGCCAGCAGTTTGAACAGGGCCGGTGAGCAGTTCTTC.

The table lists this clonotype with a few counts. CDR3: CASTPDRGPGNEQFF. In DNA form, the CDR3 reads TGCGCCAGCACCCCAGACAGGGGGCCTGGGAATGAGCAGTTCTTC. The chain couples TRBV5-1 to TRBJ2-1; 10 nucleotides line up with TRBD1. The CDR3 contains 15 residues. Trimming took 6 bases from V and 7 from J; bases not matched to a gene: 10. The germline V gene has CDR1 SGHRS and CDR2 YFSETQ.

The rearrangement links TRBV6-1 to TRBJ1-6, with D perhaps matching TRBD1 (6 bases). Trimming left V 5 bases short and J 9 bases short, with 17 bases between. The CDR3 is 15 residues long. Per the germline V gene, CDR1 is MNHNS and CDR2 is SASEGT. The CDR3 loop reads CASSQTGLAGSPLHF. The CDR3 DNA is TGTGCCAGCAGTCAAACAGGGCTCGCCGGTTCACCCCTCCACTTT.

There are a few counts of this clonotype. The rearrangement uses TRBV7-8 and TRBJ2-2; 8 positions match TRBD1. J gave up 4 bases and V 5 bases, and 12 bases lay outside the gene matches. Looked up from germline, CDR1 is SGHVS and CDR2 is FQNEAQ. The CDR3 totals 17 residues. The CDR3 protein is CASSTDRVWYSTGELFF. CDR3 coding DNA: TGTGCCAGCAGCACGGACAGGGTTTGGTATAGCACCGGGGAGCTGTTTTTT.

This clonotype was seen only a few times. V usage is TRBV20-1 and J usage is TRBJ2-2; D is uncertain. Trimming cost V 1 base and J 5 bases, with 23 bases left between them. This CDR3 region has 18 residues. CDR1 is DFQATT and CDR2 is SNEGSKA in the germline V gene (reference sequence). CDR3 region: CSARGQRQKGKGTGELFF. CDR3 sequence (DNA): TGCAGTGCTAGAGGGCAGAGGCAGAAAGGGAAGGGTACCGGGGAGCTGTTTTTT.

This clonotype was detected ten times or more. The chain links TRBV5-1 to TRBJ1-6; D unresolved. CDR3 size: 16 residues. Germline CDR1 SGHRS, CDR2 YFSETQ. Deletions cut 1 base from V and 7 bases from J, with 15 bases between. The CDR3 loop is CASSLQKSSSNSPLHF. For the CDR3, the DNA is TGCGCCAGCAGCTTGCAAAAGTCCTCAAGCAATTCACCCCTCCACTTT.

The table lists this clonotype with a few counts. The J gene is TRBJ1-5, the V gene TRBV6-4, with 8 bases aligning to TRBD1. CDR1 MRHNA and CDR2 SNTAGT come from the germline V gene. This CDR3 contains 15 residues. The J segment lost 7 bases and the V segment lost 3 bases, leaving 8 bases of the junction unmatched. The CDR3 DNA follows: TGTGCCAGCAGTGATGCTGGACAGGGTGGCCAGCCCCAGCATTTT. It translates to CASSDAGQGGQPQHF.

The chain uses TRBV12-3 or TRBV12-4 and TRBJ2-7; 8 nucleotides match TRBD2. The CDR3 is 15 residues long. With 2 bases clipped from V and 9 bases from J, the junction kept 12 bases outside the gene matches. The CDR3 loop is CASSLRGGTSQGQYF. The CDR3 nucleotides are TGTGCCAGCAGTTTACGCGGGGGGACTTCTCAGGGGCAGTACTTC.

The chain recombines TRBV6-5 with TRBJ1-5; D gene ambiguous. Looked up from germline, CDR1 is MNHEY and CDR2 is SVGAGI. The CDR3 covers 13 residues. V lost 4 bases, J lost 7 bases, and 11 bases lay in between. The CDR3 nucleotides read TGTGCCAGCAGTTGGGCAGGTGAACAGCCCCAGCATTTT. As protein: CASSWAGEQPQHF.

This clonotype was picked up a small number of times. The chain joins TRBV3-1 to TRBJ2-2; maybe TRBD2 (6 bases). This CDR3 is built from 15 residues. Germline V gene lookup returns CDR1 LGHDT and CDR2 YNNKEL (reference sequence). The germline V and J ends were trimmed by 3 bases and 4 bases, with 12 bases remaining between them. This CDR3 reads CASSHGGVGTGELFF. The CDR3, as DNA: TGTGCCAGCAGCCACGGAGGGGTGGGCACCGGGGAGCTGTTTTTT.